The 19 T cell receptor beta chains below come from one sample, sequenced in a study of cytotoxic CD8 clonotypes in ibrutinib-treated CLL. The protocol was immunoSEQ multiplex PCR, while the TCRdb copy is restricted to in-frame clones and leaves out a portion. Of about 120,000 clones in the sample, approximately 85% were seen once. The specimen was PBMCs, collected after 24 months of ibrutinib treatment. The receptor source for this set is a human donor with chronic lymphocytic leukemia.

The V and J genes are TRBV10-2 and TRBJ2-7; perhaps TRBD2 as D (7 bases). The germline V gene has CDR1 WSHSY and CDR2 SAAADI. V was shortened by 6 bases and J by 0 bases, with 12 bases between the two germline ends. The CDR3 is 14 residues long. CDR3 sequence: CASRGGGLSYEQYF. CDR3 bases: TGCGCCAGCAGAGGGGGGGGCCTCTCCTACGAGCAGTACTTC.

In its sample, this clone was seen a few times. The chain has TRBV21-1 and TRBJ2-7; the tabulated D call, TRBD1, remains unverified against the DNA. TRBV21-1 is classified as a pseudogene. This CDR3 is 13 amino acids long. CDR3 nucleotide sequence: TGTGCCAGCGGCACGGGACAGTTCTACGAGCAGTACTTC. Protein: CASGTGQFYEQYF.

This sequence joins TRBV19 and TRBJ1-1; D is unresolved. The CDR3 loop spans 13 amino acids. Trimming stripped 10 bases from V and 1 base from J, with 13 bases between. Germline CDR1 is LNHDA and CDR2 is SQIVND (reference sequence). The DNA for the CDR3 is TGTGCCACCACGAAGAGGGAGAACACTGAAGCTTTCTTT. Protein: CATTKRENTEAFF.

This chain connects TRBV6-6 to TRBJ2-1; D is unresolved. Germline V gene lookup returns CDR1 MNHNY and CDR2 SVGAGI (reference sequence). This CDR3 is built from 16 residues. V was shortened by 8 bases and J by 0 bases, with 17 bases between the two germline ends. The CDR3 region has the DNA TGTGCCAGCTATTCCCCGGGCTTTACCTCCTACAATGAGCAGTTCTTC. Protein: CASYSPGFTSYNEQFF.

The rearrangement links TRBV27 to TRBJ1-2; 7 nucleotides line up with TRBD1. This CDR3 is built from 13 residues. J lost 4 bases, V lost 3 bases, and 2 bases had no gene match. In germline, CDR1 is MNHEY, CDR2 SMNVEV (reference sequence). CDR3 bases: TGTGCCAGCAGTTTGGGACAGAGCTATGGCTACACCTTC. This sequence encodes CASSLGQSYGYTF.

The chain carries TRBV7-9 and TRBJ1-1; D gene uncertain. The germline V and J ends were trimmed by 7 bases and 3 bases, with 9 bases remaining between them. Looked up from germline, CDR1 is SEHNR and CDR2 is FQNEAQ (reference sequence). This CDR3 has 12 residues. CDR3 sequence (DNA): TGTGCCAGCACCCCAATGGACACTGAAGCTTTCTTT. Its translation: CASTPMDTEAFF. Looking up the rest from reference TRBV7-9 and TRBJ1-1 gives the full variable domain: DTGVSQNPRHKITKRGQNVTFRCDPISEHNRLYWYRQTLGQGPEFLTYFQNEAQLEKSRLLSDRFSAERPKGSFSTLEIQRTEQGDSAMYLCASTPMDTEAFFGQGTRLTVV.

In this sample, this clone turned up many times. The genes are TRBV19 and TRBJ1-6, with no clear D. V was pared by 3 bases and J by 10 bases, with 16 bases between. CDR3 length: 15 amino acids. Germline V gene lookup returns CDR1 LNHDA and CDR2 SQIVND (reference sequence). The CDR3 DNA reads as TGTGCCAGTAGTATCGTCCCACCTGGCAGCTCACCCCTCCACTTT. Translation gives CASSIVPPGSSPLHF.

The chain couples TRBV29-1 to TRBJ1-1; no firm D call. The CDR3 totals 12 residues. Germline assignment: CDR1 SQVTM and CDR2 ANQGSEA. Trimming pared 4 bases from V and 0 bases from J, leaving 6 bases between. The chain's CDR3 is CSVVWVNTEAFF. CDR3 DNA sequence: TGCAGCGTTGTATGGGTGAACACTGAAGCTTTCTTT.

CDR3 DNA: TGTGCCAGCAGCTCCCTTTCGACAGCTCGCGAGCAGTACTTC. Translation: CASSSLSTAREQYF. The V and J genes are TRBV7-6 and TRBJ2-7, with D possibly being TRBD1 (5 bases). Germline V CDR1 and CDR2: SGHVS, FNYEAQ. V was cut by 4 bases and J by 6 bases, with 16 bases left in between. The CDR3 loop spans 14 amino acids. Variable domain in full (rest from reference TRBV7-6 and TRBJ2-7): GAGVSQSPRYKVTKRGQDVALRCDPISGHVSLYWYRQALGQGPEFLTYFNYEAQQDKSGLPNDRFSAERPEGSISTLTIQRTEQRDSAMYRCASSSLSTAREQYFGPGTRLTVT.

V usage is TRBV30 and J usage is TRBJ2-3; 12 nucleotides agree with TRBD2. The CDR3 sequence is 16 residues long. Trimming removed 2 bases from V and 2 bases from J; junction bases left unmatched: 5. Germline loops: CDR1 GTSNPN, CDR2 SVGIG (reference sequence). The CDR3 loop is CAWSPGTSGSTDTQYF. In DNA, the CDR3 is TGTGCCTGGAGTCCCGGGACTAGCGGGTCCACAGATACGCAGTATTTT.

The chain joins TRBV2 to TRBJ2-1, with a possible D match to TRBD1 (6 bases). Germline V gives CDR1 SNHLY, CDR2 FYNNEI. This CDR3 has 13 residues. Between the trimmed V and J ends, which lost 3 bases and 8 bases, there was a span of 11 bases. The CDR3 DNA follows: TGTGCCAGCAGTGAGCTACAGGGCCATGAGCAGTTCTTC. The encoded protein is CASSELQGHEQFF.

V usage is TRBV6-6 and J usage is TRBJ1-2; D gene uncertain. The CDR3 sequence is 13 residues long. Germline V gene sequence: CDR1 MNHNY, CDR2 SVGAGI (reference sequence). V was cut by 4 bases and J by 7 bases, with 13 bases left in between. CDR3 region: CASSSPPPLGYTF. The CDR3 bases are TGTGCCAGCAGTTCCCCGCCCCCCCTTGGCTACACCTTC.

This chain connects TRBV10-3 to TRBJ2-7; TRBD2 matches 11 bases. The V gene end was trimmed by 0 bases and the J gene end by 3 bases; junction bases not matched to a gene: 4. The CDR3 runs to 16 residues. The germline V gene has CDR1 ENHRY and CDR2 SYGVKD. The CDR3 is CAISESVTSGDYEQYF. As DNA, the CDR3 is TGTGCCATCAGTGAGTCTGTGACTAGCGGGGACTACGAGCAGTACTTC.

The chain uses TRBV28 and TRBJ1-5; TRBD1 is a possible D gene (6 bases). With 1 base removed from V and 2 bases from J, the gap between germline ends came to 18 bases. This CDR3 contains 18 residues. Germline V gene data show CDR1 as MDHEN and CDR2 as SYDVKM. As DNA, the CDR3 is TGTGCCAGCAGTTTATTTGGGTACAGGGAGGTCGGCAATCAGCCCCAGCATTTT. Residues: CASSLFGYREVGNQPQHF.

The V gene is TRBV18, the J gene TRBJ2-2, with 8 bases lining up with TRBD1. The J segment lost 2 bases and the V segment lost 2 bases, leaving 4 bases of the junction unmatched. This CDR3 comprises 16 residues. Germline V gene sequence: CDR1 KGHSH, CDR2 LQKENI. The CDR3 here is CASSPADRVNTGELFF. The CDR3, as DNA: TGTGCCAGCTCACCAGCGGACAGGGTCAACACCGGGGAGCTGTTTTTT.

V gene TRBV7-2 combines with J gene TRBJ2-7, with D possibly TRBD2 on 6 matching bases. The CDR3 has 14 amino acids. Trimming left V 5 bases short and J 2 bases short, with 13 bases between. The germline CDR1 and CDR2 sequences are SGHTA and FQGNSA. CDR3 in amino acids: CASSKGGGPYEQYF. The CDR3 DNA is TGTGCCAGCAGCAAAGGCGGAGGGCCCTACGAGCAGTACTTC.

The chain recombines TRBV11-2 with TRBJ2-3; 9 nucleotides align to TRBD1. The germline V gene encodes CDR1 SGHAT and CDR2 FQNNGV. This CDR3 is 13 amino acids long. V trimming: 5 bases; J trimming: 4 bases; junction bases outside the gene matches: 1. The CDR3 loop reads CASSRDRADTQYF. CDR3 DNA: TGTGCCAGCAGCCGGGACAGGGCAGATACGCAGTATTTT.

The J gene is TRBJ2-1, the V gene TRBV7-9; TRBD2 might be the D (6 bases). Trimming removed 8 bases at V and 8 bases at J, with 10 bases between. Germline V gene data show CDR1 as SEHNR and CDR2 as FQNEAQ (reference sequence). CDR3 size: 11 residues. The CDR3 loop is CASQGGDEQFF. For the CDR3, the DNA is TGTGCCAGCCAAGGAGGGGATGAGCAGTTCTTC.

This clone is medium-sized within its sample. The chain employs TRBV2 and TRBJ1-1, with D perhaps matching TRBD1 (6 bases). V gave up 9 bases and J gave up 0 bases, with 11 bases separating them. CDR1 and CDR2 from the germline V gene are SNHLY and FYNNEI. This CDR3 has 13 residues. The CDR3 nucleotides are TGTGCCAGTACACAGGGTATGAACACTGAAGCTTTCTTT. This sequence encodes CASTQGMNTEAFF.